The entry that follows covers one TCR beta chain sequence. Per the original data handling: Reference gene primers were amplified, and this amplification served to estimate nucleated cell counts. The table came from immunoSEQ multiplex PCR; TCRdb's copy has only in-frame clones and leaves some out. V, J and clone size are those of that table, while D and trimming were read from the DNA. The sample records around 280,000 clones, around 90% being singletons. The data belong to a study of blood T cell repertoires in COVID-19. Study-level information: Sources were T cells, B-cell-depleted T cells, or PBMCs; the material itself was cDNA or gDNA.

V gave up 4 bases and J gave up 5 bases, with 12 bases separating them. Germline assignment: CDR1 MGHRA and CDR2 YSYEKL. This CDR3 region has 14 residues. J is TRBJ2-1 and V is TRBV4-1, with D possibly being TRBD1 (6 bases). Sequenced sample: PBMCs or T cells enriched from blood (not recorded which). The receptor was isolated from a woman aged 18-30 years with acute COVID-19. The CDR3 spells CASSLLGQNNEQFF. In nucleotides, the CDR3 is TGCGCCAGCAGCCTTCTGGGACAAAACAATGAGCAGTTCTTC.